This T cell receptor (beta chain) originates from a study of blood T cell repertoires in COVID-19. About the research overall: Material from acute and convalescent COVID-19 was sourced from the United States, Italy and Spain. PBMCs, B-cell-depleted T cells, or T cells were the source of the cDNA or gDNA that made up the material.

Germline-derived CDR1 and CDR2 are SGHRS and YFSETQ. After removal of 4 bases from V and 6 bases from J, the junction contained 8 bases not matched to a gene. This CDR3 has 15 residues. Data came from immunoSEQ multiplex PCR; TCRdb stores just in-frame clones and leaves some out. Among about 160,000 clones, 80% were seen once, and the ten largest hold nearly 3.5%. Participant-reported clinical history was the basis for cohort assignment. What was sequenced was PBMCs or T cells enriched from blood (not recorded which). V is TRBV5-1 and J is TRBJ2-7; TRBD1 matches 12 bases. The receptor was derived from an older woman who had recovered from COVID-19. CDR3 in DNA: TGCGCCAGCAGCCGGGGACAGGGGGCTGTCTCCGAGCAGTACTTC. The encoded protein is CASSRGQGAVSEQYF.